The 12 T cell receptor beta chains reported below all come from one sample, sequenced in a study of memory CD4+ T cells and cytomegalovirus serostatus. Single viable CD3+CD4+CD8-CD45RO+ cells were sorted as the memory CD4+ T cells. The table came from immunoSEQ multiplex PCR; TCRdb's copy has only in-frame clones and leaves some out. The sample includes under 40,000 clones, around three quarters of them seen just once. Sequences were obtained from memory CD4+ T cells from blood. These receptors all stem from an adult in good health and CMV-seropositive.

Only a few counts were recorded for this clone. This sequence joins TRBV6-6 and TRBJ2-4, with 7 positions matching TRBD2. The CDR3 totals 14 residues. Germline trimming cut 8 bases from V and 6 bases from J; bases unmatched to any gene: 10. Germline V gene lookup returns CDR1 MNHNY and CDR2 SVGAGI (reference sequence). The CDR3 sequence is CASQEGGSTNIQYF. The CDR3 coding sequence is TGTGCCAGCCAGGAGGGCGGGAGTACAAACATTCAGTACTTC.

The genes are TRBV7-9 and TRBJ2-7, with D possibly being TRBD1 (5 bases). Germline-derived CDR1 and CDR2 are SEHNR and FQNEAQ (reference sequence). The V end was cut by 0 bases, the J end by 3 bases, with 9 bases between. The CDR3 contains 14 residues. CDR3 amino acids: CASSLAQAFYEQYF. In nucleotides, the CDR3 is TGTGCCAGCAGCTTAGCACAGGCTTTCTACGAGCAGTACTTC.

This chain joins TRBV4-3 and TRBJ1-6; D perhaps matches TRBD1 (6 bases). Germline V CDR1 and CDR2: LGHNA, YSLEER. This CDR3 comprises 15 residues. The V gene lost 3 bases and the J gene lost 6 bases, with 12 bases spanning the gap. CDR3 residues: CASSQADRRNSPLHF. The CDR3 coding sequence is TGCGCCAGCAGCCAGGCCGACAGGCGTAATTCACCCCTCCACTTT.

The J gene is TRBJ1-5, the V gene TRBV30; D is unclear. The CDR3 covers 16 residues. The germline V and J ends were trimmed by 0 bases and 7 bases, with 19 bases remaining between them. CDR1 and CDR2 from the germline V gene are GTSNPN and SVGIG (reference sequence). The CDR3 loop is CAWSVEGPPPGQPQHF. In DNA, the CDR3 is TGTGCCTGGAGTGTTGAGGGCCCCCCGCCGGGGCAGCCCCAGCATTTT.

V usage is TRBV11-1 and J usage is TRBJ2-5; unclear D gene. The CDR3 has 13 residues. Germline lookup yields CDR1 SGHAT and CDR2 FQDESV (reference sequence). V was shortened by 1 base and J by 5 bases, with 8 bases between the two germline ends. The CDR3 DNA is TGTGCCAGCAGCTTAGGGGGAATGGAGACCCAGTACTTC. Translated: CASSLGGMETQYF.

V gene TRBV5-6 combines with J gene TRBJ1-5; D not certain. CDR1 SGHDT and CDR2 YYEEEE come from the germline V gene. Trimming cost V 3 bases and J 4 bases, with 8 bases left between them. The CDR3 length is 13 residues. The CDR3 region is CASSSDRNQPQHF. As DNA, the CDR3 is TGTGCCAGCAGCTCCGACCGAAATCAGCCCCAGCATTTT.

This clone appeared once. This chain connects TRBV27 to TRBJ2-3; unclear D gene. Germline CDR1 MNHEY, CDR2 SMNVEV (reference sequence). The V end was cut by 2 bases, the J end by 5 bases, with 11 bases between. The CDR3 totals 14 residues. The CDR3 sequence: CASSLRAPVDTQYF. In DNA, the CDR3 is TGTGCCAGCAGTTTACGGGCCCCTGTAGATACGCAGTATTTT.

This chain uses TRBV10-3 with TRBJ2-3, with D perhaps TRBD2 (6 bases). From germline, CDR1 is ENHRY and CDR2 SYGVKD. Trimming pared 3 bases from V and 5 bases from J, leaving 12 bases between. The CDR3 extends over 14 amino acids. DNA of the CDR3: TGTGCCATCAGTGATAGTAGCGGTGGAGATACGCAGTATTTT. This translates into CAISDSSGGDTQYF.

The chain is built from TRBV7-2 and TRBJ2-1; a weak D match, TRBD1 (6 bases). Germline lookup yields CDR1 SGHTA and CDR2 FQGNSA. Trimming left V 3 bases short and J 6 bases short, with 12 bases between. The length of the CDR3 is 14 residues. Here the CDR3 DNA reads TGTGCCAGCAGCTTCAACCTAGGGGGCAATGAGCAGTTCTTC. Amino acids: CASSFNLGGNEQFF.

The gene calls are TRBV19 and TRBJ2-7; D ambiguous. There are 12 residues in the CDR3. Germline lookup yields CDR1 LNHDA and CDR2 SQIVND (reference sequence). V lost 2 bases, J lost 3 bases, and 5 bases lay in between. The CDR3 DNA reads as TGTGCCAGTAGTATAAAGGGCTACGAGCAGTACTTC. As protein: CASSIKGYEQYF.

A few counts support this clone. The sample holds other DNA sequences that translate to the same CDR3. The V gene is TRBV7-2, the J gene TRBJ2-7; no clear D gene. Germline V gene data show CDR1 as SGHTA and CDR2 as FQGNSA. V was shortened by 1 base and J by 6 bases, with 7 bases between the two germline ends. CDR3 length: 12 amino acids. In DNA, the CDR3 is TGTGCCAGCAGCTTAGTTCCAGGCGAGCAGTACTTC. Protein sequence: CASSLVPGEQYF.

The chain carries TRBV19 and TRBJ1-2; no clear D. Germline CDR1 and CDR2: LNHDA and SQIVND (reference sequence). With 1 base removed from V and 8 bases from J, the gap between germline ends came to 8 bases. This CDR3 spans 12 amino acids. CDR3: CASSIGGSGYTF. CDR3 in DNA: TGTGCCAGTAGTATAGGGGGTTCCGGCTACACCTTC. Together with reference TRBV19 and TRBJ1-2, the CDR3 gives the full variable domain: DGGITQSPKYLFRKEGQNVTLSCEQNLNHDAMYWYRQDPGQGLRLIYYSQIVNDFQKGDIAEGYSVSREKKESFPLTVTSAQKNPTAFYLCASSIGGSGYTFGSGTRLTVV.